This T cell receptor (beta chain) is from a study of a mutant IDH1 vaccine in newly diagnosed glioma. Points on this clone: As yet, its antigen is unknown.

The time point here: week 35, safety follow-up. A 20-mer mutant IDH1 peptide at 300 ug was injected subcutaneously with topical imiquimod. Clones were read by immunoSEQ multiplex PCR, and TCRdb kept only the in-frame ones, dropping some. This table holds under 60,000 clones, about 82% found once. The CDR3 has 16 amino acids. Looked up from germline, CDR1 is SGDLS and CDR2 is YYNGEE. The V end was cut by 4 bases, the J end by 0 bases, with 11 bases between. Sequencing was performed on PBMCs, taken from a glioma patient whose treatment included an IDH1 peptide vaccine. The gene calls are TRBV9 and TRBJ1-6; TRBD1 is a possible D gene (5 bases). The receptor was derived from a middle-aged man with glioma. CDR3 residues: CASSKQESSYNSPLHF. CDR3 nucleotide sequence: TGTGCCAGCAGCAAACAGGAAAGCTCCTATAATTCACCCCTCCACTTT.